This TCR beta chain was identified in a study of T cell responses to AZD1222 COVID-19 vaccine. Clones were read by immunoSEQ multiplex PCR, and TCRdb kept only the in-frame ones, dropping some. The sample has 100,000 to 150,000 clones, under 90% seen once; the top ten hold 4% to 4.5%. Regarding the study as a whole: Two AZD1222 administrations were followed by greater Spike-specific TCR breadth and depth. Clonal diversity may have been underestimated in mostly white British donors.

A remark on this clone: What it recognizes is unknown.

V gave up 2 bases and J gave up 3 bases, with 14 bases separating them. This CDR3 region has 16 residues. CDR1 and CDR2 (germline): SEHNR, FQNEAQ (reference sequence). The source of this sequence is an adult in good health. This specimen consisted of peripheral blood, obtained on day 0 of AZD1222 vaccination. The chain combines TRBV7-9 with TRBJ1-5; a weak D match, TRBD1 (6 bases). CDR3 amino acids: CASSLFRGVINQPQHF. The CDR3 coding sequence is TGTGCCAGCAGCTTATTCAGGGGAGTGATCAATCAGCCCCAGCATTTT.